The 3 T cell receptor beta chains below were found in one sample sequenced in a study of blood T cell repertoires in COVID-19. Some clones are missing from TCRdb's copy, which holds only in-frame ones; the method was immunoSEQ multiplex PCR. The data show roughly 300,000 clones, approximately 90% seen once. The source material was PBMCs or T cells enriched from blood (not recorded which). The source of these receptors is a middle-aged woman with acute COVID-19.

The rearrangement links TRBV3-1 (or the pseudogene TRBV3-2) to TRBJ2-3; TRBD2 aligns across 8 bases. Trimming cost V 0 bases and J 6 bases; bases outside gene matches: 11. Germline CDR1 LGHDT, CDR2 YNNKEL (reference sequence). The CDR3 is made up of 17 amino acids. This chain's CDR3 is CASSQDGRRGARDTQYF. The DNA for the CDR3 is TGTGCCAGCAGCCAAGACGGGCGGCGGGGGGCCAGGGATACGCAGTATTTT.

The V call is TRBV2, the J call TRBJ1-5, with D hard to call. From germline, CDR1 is SNHLY and CDR2 FYNNEI. The V end lost 6 bases, the J end lost 2 bases, and 11 bases lay between the germline ends. There are 14 residues in the CDR3. The CDR3: CASRASQGNQPQHF. The CDR3 nucleotides read TGTGCCAGCAGGGCGTCGCAGGGCAATCAGCCCCAGCATTTT.

This chain connects TRBV7-9 to TRBJ2-3; 10 bases fit TRBD2. V lost 7 bases and J lost 1; bases outside the gene matches: 5. The CDR3 has 15 residues. Germline values: CDR1 SEHNR, CDR2 FQNEAQ (reference sequence). The CDR3 DNA reads TGTGCCAGCAACCCTAGCGGGGGTCGCACAGATACGCAGTATTTT. This gives the protein CASNPSGGRTDTQYF.